The entry below gives a single T cell receptor (beta chain) sequence along with its context. Method: immunoSEQ multiplex PCR; TCRdb's copy keeps in-frame clones and lacks some. The sample lists roughly 50,000 clones; approximately 85% were seen once. This entry belongs to a study of blood T cell repertoires in COVID-19. Overall study context: COVID-19 samples collected from the United States, Italy and Spain covered acute and convalescent phases. Nucleic acid was either cDNA or gDNA, and it came from T cells, B-cell-depleted T cells, or PBMCs.

The ends were cut back, 1 base at V and 7 bases at J, with 13 bases in the middle. Germline V lookup: CDR1 KGHDR, CDR2 SFDVKD. The length of the CDR3 is 15 residues. The sequence came from a man in his sixties with acute or convalescent COVID-19. V is TRBV24-1 and J is TRBJ2-1; D not resolved. What was sequenced was peripheral blood. CDR3 in DNA: TGTGCCACCAGTGATTTTGATCGGGTCACAAATGAGCAGTTCTTC. It encodes CATSDFDRVTNEQFF.